This TCR beta chain was identified in a study of OX40 agonist ivuxolimab in advanced cancers. The CDR3 covers 16 residues. The germline V gene encodes CDR1 LNHNV and CDR2 YYDKDF (reference sequence). This clone was observed a single time. What it binds is unknown. The study, taken as a whole, reports: Expanded clones belonging to CD8+ T cells outnumbered, on average, those of CD4+.

The assay was immunoSEQ multiplex PCR, and TCRdb's table has in-frame clones only and misses some. This table has over 15,000 clones, 82% appearing once. Specimen: CD4+ or CD8+ T cells sorted from blood, collected in a trial of the OX40 agonist ivuxolimab. This receptor was identified in an adult with an advanced solid tumor such as melanoma, head and neck, liver or kidney cancer. The chain uses TRBV15 and TRBJ2-5; unclear D gene. Near its end, the DNA agrees better with TRBJ2-7, so the J call may be wrong. CDR3 sequence (DNA): TGTGCCACCAGCAGAGATAGGGCAGGAAACTCCTACGAGCAGTACTTC. Translated: CATSRDRAGNSYEQYF.